This T cell receptor beta chain came from a study of radiation and T cells in renal cell carcinoma. The overall study: Nephrectomy followed 15 Gy stereotactic body radiation by 4 weeks.

Points from the study as a whole: In blood, top tumor clones expanded by 2 weeks, shrinking by 4.

Time point denoted: blood 2 weeks post-SBRT. Treatment meaning: 15 Gy SBRT to primary tumor, nephrectomy 4 weeks later. Serial blood draws occurred at baseline and 2 and 4 weeks post-SBRT. Sequenced by immunoSEQ multiplex PCR; TCRdb stores in-frame clones only, minus some. The sample lists tens of thousands of clones, 81% occurring once. Regarding this clone: Its antigen is not known.

This clonotype originated in a man aged 60 to 75 with renal cell carcinoma. Sequencing was performed on blood, taken from a patient whose treatment included radiotherapy and nephrectomy.

In DNA, the CDR3 is TGTGCCAGCAGCTTTTCAGTATCCAGCGGCAAAACCTACAATGAGCAGTTCTTC. Its translation: CASSFSVSSGKTYNEQFF. This chain uses TRBV7-6 with TRBJ2-1; a weak D match, TRBD2 (5 bases). In germline, CDR1 is SGHVS, CDR2 FNYEAQ. Deletions cut 3 bases from V and 2 bases from J, with 20 bases between. The CDR3 covers 18 residues.